These T cell receptor beta chains were read from a single sample in a study of T cell responses to AZD1222 COVID-19 vaccine. Some clones are missing from TCRdb's copy, which holds only in-frame ones; the method was immunoSEQ multiplex PCR. The sample yields approximately 160,000 clones, 90% seen once. Sequencing was performed on peripheral blood, taken on day 0 of AZD1222 vaccination. The source of these receptors is an adult in good health. The CDR3 runs from the conserved cysteine through the conserved F or W. The D gene is left open where the match is weak. Clone size appears in some rows only: once, few, many, or a class for an expanded clone.

d_gene: -
abundance: -
j_gene: TRBJ2-5
v_gene: TRBV5-1
CDR3aa: CASSLGGELETQYF
CDR3nt: TGCGCCAGCAGCTTGGGGGGCGAGCTGGAGACCCAGTACTTC

d_gene: TRBD1
abundance: -
j_gene: TRBJ1-2
v_gene: TRBV7-8
CDR3aa: CASSLAGTGIYGYTF
CDR3nt: TGTGCCAGCAGCTTAGCTGGGACAGGGATCTATGGCTACACCTTC

d_gene: -
abundance: -
j_gene: TRBJ2-7
v_gene: TRBV5-1
CDR3aa: CASSISYEQYF
CDR3nt: TGCGCCAGCAGCATCTCCTACGAGCAGTACTTC

d_gene: TRBD2
abundance: -
j_gene: TRBJ2-5
v_gene: TRBV29-1
CDR3aa: CSVGGGALETQYF
CDR3nt: TGCAGCGTTGGCGGGGGGGCCTTGGAGACCCAGTACTTC

d_gene: -
abundance: -
j_gene: TRBJ2-7
v_gene: TRBV3-1/TRBV3-2
CDR3aa: CASSQEFYEQYF
CDR3nt: TGTGCCAGCAGCCAGGAGTTCTACGAGCAGTACTTC

d_gene: -
abundance: -
j_gene: TRBJ1-3
v_gene: TRBV18
CDR3aa: CASSPRELGTGNTIYF
CDR3nt: TGTGCCAGCTCACCACGGGAGCTAGGGACTGGAAACACCATATATTTT

d_gene: -
abundance: -
j_gene: TRBJ1-6
v_gene: TRBV19
CDR3aa: CASKNSARSPLHF
CDR3nt: TGTGCCAGTAAGAACAGCGCCCGTTCACCCCTCCACTTT

d_gene: -
abundance: -
j_gene: TRBJ2-7
v_gene: TRBV4-3
CDR3aa: CASSQDLGHPSSYEQYF
CDR3nt: TGCGCCAGCAGCCAAGATTTGGGACACCCCAGCTCCTACGAGCAGTACTTC

d_gene: TRBD1
abundance: -
j_gene: TRBJ1-4
v_gene: TRBV5-1
CDR3aa: CASSLGQGEKLFF
CDR3nt: TGCGCCAGCAGCCTCGGACAGGGAGAAAAACTGTTTTTT

d_gene: TRBD2
abundance: -
j_gene: TRBJ2-2
v_gene: TRBV9
CDR3aa: CASNPRGGAGTGELFF
CDR3nt: TGTGCCAGCAACCCTCGCGGGGGGGCCGGGACCGGGGAGCTGTTTTTT

d_gene: TRBD1
abundance: -
j_gene: TRBJ1-4
v_gene: TRBV6-5
CDR3aa: CASRLQGGQEKLFF
CDR3nt: TGTGCCAGCAGGCTTCAGGGGGGCCAAGAAAAACTGTTTTTT

d_gene: -
abundance: -
j_gene: TRBJ1-2
v_gene: TRBV3-1/TRBV3-2
CDR3aa: CASSEGRGDYGYTF
CDR3nt: TGTGCCAGCAGCGAGGGGCGGGGGGACTATGGCTACACCTTC

d_gene: TRBD2
abundance: -
j_gene: TRBJ2-3
v_gene: TRBV14
CDR3aa: CASSRLSGTSGGRADTQYF
CDR3nt: TGTGCCAGCAGCCGACTATCAGGGACTAGCGGGGGCAGGGCAGATACGCAGTATTTT

d_gene: -
abundance: -
j_gene: TRBJ1-2
v_gene: TRBV7-2
CDR3aa: CASSSGLANYGYTF
CDR3nt: TGTGCCAGCAGTTCTGGGCTCGCTAACTATGGCTACACCTTC

d_gene: TRBD2
abundance: once
j_gene: TRBJ2-5
v_gene: TRBV30
CDR3aa: CAWGLAGDQETQYF
CDR3nt: TGTGCCTGGGGACTAGCGGGGGATCAAGAGACCCAGTACTTC

d_gene: TRBD1
abundance: -
j_gene: TRBJ1-1
v_gene: TRBV19
CDR3aa: CASSRAGDREAFF
CDR3nt: TGTGCCAGTAGCCGAGCCGGGGACAGGGAAGCTTTCTTT

d_gene: -
abundance: -
j_gene: TRBJ1-3
v_gene: TRBV5-6
CDR3aa: CASSLESGAIYF
CDR3nt: TGTGCCAGCAGCTTGGAGTCTGGAGCCATATATTTT

d_gene: -
abundance: -
j_gene: TRBJ2-1
v_gene: TRBV7-2
CDR3aa: CASRGGWGNEQFF
CDR3nt: TGTGCCAGCAGGGGGGGTTGGGGCAATGAGCAGTTCTTC

d_gene: -
abundance: -
j_gene: TRBJ1-2
v_gene: TRBV7-9
CDR3aa: CASSLPPRTDYNYGYTF
CDR3nt: TGTGCCAGCAGCTTACCGCCCCGGACCGACTATAACTATGGCTACACCTTC

d_gene: TRBD2
abundance: -
j_gene: TRBJ2-1
v_gene: TRBV5-4
CDR3aa: CASSLPSGGPSGSSYNEQFF
CDR3nt: TGTGCCAGCAGCTTGCCGAGCGGGGGCCCCTCCGGATCATCCTACAATGAGCAGTTCTTC

d_gene: -
abundance: -
j_gene: TRBJ2-3
v_gene: TRBV3-1/TRBV3-2
CDR3aa: CASSQFATSTDTQYF
CDR3nt: TGTGCCAGCAGCCAATTCGCCACTAGCACAGATACGCAGTATTTT

d_gene: -
abundance: -
j_gene: TRBJ1-5
v_gene: TRBV5-8
CDR3aa: CASSLSFQPQHF
CDR3nt: TGTGCCAGCAGCTTGTCTTTCCAGCCCCAGCATTTT

d_gene: TRBD2
abundance: -
j_gene: TRBJ2-3
v_gene: TRBV6-1
CDR3aa: CASSVAGGLDTQYF
CDR3nt: TGTGCCAGCAGTGTAGCGGGGGGTCTGGATACGCAGTATTTT

d_gene: -
abundance: -
j_gene: TRBJ1-5
v_gene: TRBV29-1
CDR3aa: CSVGEGENQPQHF
CDR3nt: TGCAGCGTTGGGGAGGGGGAGAATCAGCCCCAGCATTTT

d_gene: TRBD1
abundance: -
j_gene: TRBJ2-5
v_gene: TRBV19
CDR3aa: CASSRTGTGGFETQYF
CDR3nt: TGTGCCAGTAGTAGAACCGGGACAGGGGGCTTTGAGACCCAGTACTTC

d_gene: TRBD2
abundance: -
j_gene: TRBJ2-5
v_gene: TRBV5-4
CDR3aa: CASSLVTSGQETQYF
CDR3nt: TGTGCCAGCAGCTTGGTAACTAGCGGCCAAGAGACCCAGTACTTC

d_gene: -
abundance: -
j_gene: TRBJ2-1
v_gene: TRBV20-1
CDR3aa: CSAPQGPEQFF
CDR3nt: TGCAGTGCTCCTCAGGGGCCCGAGCAGTTCTTC

d_gene: TRBD1
abundance: -
j_gene: TRBJ1-2
v_gene: TRBV6-1
CDR3aa: CASSEALGQGAAGYTF
CDR3nt: TGTGCCAGCAGTGAAGCCCTCGGACAGGGGGCGGCCGGCTACACCTTC

d_gene: -
abundance: -
j_gene: TRBJ1-3
v_gene: TRBV6-5
CDR3aa: CASNSRAGGGNTIYF
CDR3nt: TGTGCCAGCAACTCAAGGGCAGGCGGTGGAAACACCATATATTTT

d_gene: -
abundance: once
j_gene: TRBJ2-3
v_gene: TRBV12-3/TRBV12-4
CDR3aa: CASSLSRGDTQYF
CDR3nt: TGTGCCAGCAGTTTGTCCAGAGGAGATACGCAGTATTTT

d_gene: -
abundance: -
j_gene: TRBJ1-1
v_gene: TRBV7-3
CDR3aa: CASSLTQRAEAFF
CDR3nt: TGTGCCAGCAGCTTAACGCAGAGGGCTGAAGCTTTCTTT

d_gene: TRBD1
abundance: once
j_gene: TRBJ2-2
v_gene: TRBV5-8
CDR3aa: CASSFQGVNTGELFF
CDR3nt: TGTGCCAGCAGCTTTCAGGGGGTGAACACCGGGGAGCTGTTTTTT

d_gene: -
abundance: -
j_gene: TRBJ1-5
v_gene: TRBV7-2
CDR3aa: CASSLGGGGTGNQPQHF
CDR3nt: TGTGCCAGCAGCTTAGGTGGTGGGGGTACGGGCAATCAGCCCCAGCATTTT

d_gene: -
abundance: -
j_gene: TRBJ1-2
v_gene: TRBV6-5
CDR3aa: CASSPEDSQYRGYTF
CDR3nt: TGTGCCAGCAGCCCGGAAGACAGCCAGTATCGGGGCTACACCTTC

d_gene: -
abundance: once
j_gene: TRBJ2-3
v_gene: TRBV27
CDR3aa: CASSLGARTDTQYF
CDR3nt: TGTGCCAGCAGTTTAGGGGCTCGCACAGATACGCAGTATTTT

d_gene: -
abundance: -
j_gene: TRBJ1-3
v_gene: TRBV7-2
CDR3aa: CASGPPGGRFNTIYF
CDR3nt: TGTGCCAGCGGCCCTCCAGGAGGAAGATTTAACACCATATATTTT

d_gene: TRBD1
abundance: few
j_gene: TRBJ1-2
v_gene: TRBV4-3
CDR3aa: CASSQRTGSGVGGYTF
CDR3nt: TGCGCCAGCAGCCAACGGACAGGTTCGGGAGTCGGTGGCTACACCTTC

d_gene: TRBD1
abundance: -
j_gene: TRBJ1-1
v_gene: TRBV5-6
CDR3aa: CASSSQRGPEGTEAFF
CDR3nt: TGTGCCAGCAGCTCACAAAGGGGGCCAGAAGGCACTGAAGCTTTCTTT

d_gene: -
abundance: few
j_gene: TRBJ1-4
v_gene: TRBV5-1
CDR3aa: CASSPTAGLSEKLFF
CDR3nt: TGCGCCAGCAGCCCTACGGCCGGGTTAAGTGAAAAACTGTTTTTT

d_gene: -
abundance: -
j_gene: TRBJ1-6
v_gene: TRBV6-1
CDR3aa: CASSEDYNSPLHF
CDR3nt: TGTGCCAGCAGTGAAGACTATAATTCACCCCTCCACTTT

d_gene: TRBD1
abundance: once
j_gene: TRBJ2-7
v_gene: TRBV5-1
CDR3aa: CASSRGQGEQYF
CDR3nt: TGCGCCAGCAGCCGCGGACAGGGCGAGCAGTACTTC

d_gene: -
abundance: -
j_gene: TRBJ1-3
v_gene: TRBV6-5
CDR3aa: CASLSLVSSGNTIYF
CDR3nt: TGTGCCAGTCTATCATTGGTGAGCTCTGGAAACACCATATATTTT

d_gene: TRBD1
abundance: -
j_gene: TRBJ1-2
v_gene: TRBV5-6
CDR3aa: CASSLGQGAGGYTF
CDR3nt: TGTGCCAGCAGCCTAGGACAGGGGGCAGGTGGCTACACCTTC

d_gene: TRBD1
abundance: -
j_gene: TRBJ1-2
v_gene: TRBV5-4
CDR3aa: CASSRDSVYGYTF
CDR3nt: TGTGCCAGCAGCAGGGACAGCGTCTATGGCTACACCTTC

d_gene: -
abundance: -
j_gene: TRBJ1-5
v_gene: TRBV30
CDR3aa: CAWSVGSESNQPQHF
CDR3nt: TGTGCCTGGAGTGTTGGCAGTGAGAGCAATCAGCCCCAGCATTTT

d_gene: TRBD1
abundance: -
j_gene: TRBJ1-1
v_gene: TRBV6-1
CDR3aa: CASSVPYRGENTEAFF
CDR3nt: TGTGCCAGCAGTGTTCCGTACAGGGGCGAGAACACTGAAGCTTTCTTT

d_gene: -
abundance: -
j_gene: TRBJ2-3
v_gene: TRBV4-2
CDR3aa: CASSLQGRRLGTDTQYF
CDR3nt: TGTGCCAGCAGCCTCCAAGGGCGCCGCCTGGGCACAGATACGCAGTATTTT

d_gene: TRBD2
abundance: -
j_gene: TRBJ2-1
v_gene: TRBV19
CDR3aa: CASSPVAGGVKNEQFF
CDR3nt: TGTGCCAGTAGCCCTGTAGCGGGGGGGGTTAAAAATGAGCAGTTCTTC

d_gene: TRBD1
abundance: few
j_gene: TRBJ2-3
v_gene: TRBV27
CDR3aa: CASSLTGGSTDTQYF
CDR3nt: TGTGCCAGCAGTCTTACAGGGGGAAGTACAGATACGCAGTATTTT

d_gene: TRBD2
abundance: -
j_gene: TRBJ2-2
v_gene: TRBV5-4
CDR3aa: CASSLDLAGRKELFF
CDR3nt: TGTGCCAGCAGCTTGGATCTAGCGGGGAGGAAAGAGCTGTTTTTT

d_gene: -
abundance: -
j_gene: TRBJ1-2
v_gene: TRBV2
CDR3aa: CASSEALVALYGYTF
CDR3nt: TGTGCCAGCAGTGAAGCGCTTGTGGCCCTCTATGGCTACACCTTC

d_gene: TRBD2
abundance: -
j_gene: TRBJ2-1
v_gene: TRBV20-1
CDR3aa: CSASGRGSLFDEQFF
CDR3nt: TGCAGTGCTAGTGGGCGGGGGAGTCTTTTCGATGAGCAGTTCTTC

d_gene: -
abundance: -
j_gene: TRBJ1-2
v_gene: TRBV5-6
CDR3aa: CASSLGTVLNYGYTF
CDR3nt: TGTGCCAGCAGCTTGGGAACAGTACTAAACTATGGCTACACCTTC

d_gene: -
abundance: -
j_gene: TRBJ1-1
v_gene: TRBV19
CDR3aa: CASRQGATEAFF
CDR3nt: TGTGCCAGTAGACAGGGAGCCACTGAAGCTTTCTTT

d_gene: -
abundance: -
j_gene: TRBJ1-2
v_gene: TRBV19
CDR3aa: CASYRASGYTF
CDR3nt: TGTGCCAGTTACAGGGCCTCTGGCTACACCTTC

d_gene: -
abundance: -
j_gene: TRBJ2-1
v_gene: TRBV13
CDR3aa: CASSPFWGPLYNEQFF
CDR3nt: TGTGCCAGCAGCCCGTTCTGGGGGCCTCTTTACAATGAGCAGTTCTTC

d_gene: -
abundance: -
j_gene: TRBJ1-6
v_gene: TRBV15
CDR3aa: CATSTVGSPLHF
CDR3nt: TGTGCCACCAGCACCGTGGGTTCACCCCTCCACTTT

d_gene: -
abundance: -
j_gene: TRBJ1-3
v_gene: TRBV11-2
CDR3aa: CASSYPSGNTIYF
CDR3nt: TGTGCCAGCAGCTACCCCTCTGGAAACACCATATATTTT